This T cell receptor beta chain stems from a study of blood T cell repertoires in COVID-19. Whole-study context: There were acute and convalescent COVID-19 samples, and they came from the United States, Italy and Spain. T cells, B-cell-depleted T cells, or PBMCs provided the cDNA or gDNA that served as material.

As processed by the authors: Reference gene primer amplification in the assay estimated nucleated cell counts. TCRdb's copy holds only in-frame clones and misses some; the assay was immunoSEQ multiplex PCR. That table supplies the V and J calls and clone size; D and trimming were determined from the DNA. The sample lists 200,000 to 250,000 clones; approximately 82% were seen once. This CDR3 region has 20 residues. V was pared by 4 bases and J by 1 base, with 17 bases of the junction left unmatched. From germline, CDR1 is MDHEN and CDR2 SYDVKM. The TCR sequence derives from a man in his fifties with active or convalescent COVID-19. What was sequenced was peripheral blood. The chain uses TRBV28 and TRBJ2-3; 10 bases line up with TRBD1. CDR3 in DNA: TGTGCCAGCAGTTATGGGACAGGGGTCTACACCACAGGCGGCACAGATACGCAGTATTTT. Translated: CASSYGTGVYTTGGTDTQYF.